The present TCR beta chain was sequenced within a study of identical twins. Germline loops: CDR1 LGHDT, CDR2 YNNKEL (reference sequence). Trimming removed 1 base at V and 1 base at J, with 8 bases between. This CDR3 comprises 14 residues. With regard to this clonotype: Its antigen is currently unknown.

Donors were all healthy Caucasians. TCRdb re-analysed the 5' RACE reads in MiXCR, keeping a single row per CDR3 protein. Of approximately 590,000 distinct CDR3 sequences listed, just under 10% are singletons. Whole-study findings and limits: For zero-insertion analyses, partial confounding could come from invariant MAIT and iNKT cells. Clonotypes of the beta chain that were abundant in cord blood carried fewer insertions (memory repertoires showed none).

The sample also formed part of further work on yellow fever vaccine responses in identical twins. This second report adds: As reported, the vaccine T cell response of twins seemed partly convergent and partly personalized.

The sample taken for sequencing was PBMCs. The chain combines TRBV3-1 with TRBJ2-7; the D gene is possibly TRBD1 (5 bases). The sequence was obtained from a woman under 30 in good health. The CDR3 protein is CASSQADSSYEQYF. CDR3 bases: TGTGCCAGCAGCCAAGCCGACAGTTCCTACGAGCAGTACTTC.